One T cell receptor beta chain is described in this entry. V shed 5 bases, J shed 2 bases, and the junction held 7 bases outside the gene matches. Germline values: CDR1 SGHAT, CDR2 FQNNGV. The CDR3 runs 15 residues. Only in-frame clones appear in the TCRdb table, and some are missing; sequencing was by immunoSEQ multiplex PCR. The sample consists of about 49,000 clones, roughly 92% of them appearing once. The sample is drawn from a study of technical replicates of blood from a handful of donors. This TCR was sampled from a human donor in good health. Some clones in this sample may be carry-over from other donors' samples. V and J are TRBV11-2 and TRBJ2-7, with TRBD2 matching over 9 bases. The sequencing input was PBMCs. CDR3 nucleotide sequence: TGTGCCAGCAGCCGTGGTAGCGGGGGCACCTACGAGCAGTACTTC. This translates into CASSRGSGGTYEQYF.